The 24 T cell receptor beta chains below were found in one sample sequenced in a study of shared clonotypes between healthy human individuals. Profiled with immunoSEQ multiplex PCR; TCRdb holds only in-frame clones, not every one. Among roughly 1,000,000 clones listed, approximately 78% were seen once. Sequenced sample: memory CD4+ T cells from PBMCs. Subset reported: CD45RA-negative fraction. The receptors come from a man between 18 and 29 years old in good health. Some clones in this sample may be carry-over from other donors' samples.

This clone has a single count. The chain recombines TRBV5-1 with TRBJ1-1; no definite D call. Trimming took 0 bases from V and 3 from J, leaving 12 bases between them. Looked up from germline, CDR1 is SGHRS and CDR2 is YFSETQ. This CDR3 has 15 amino acids. The CDR3 region is CASSLEAPGDTEAFF. The CDR3 nucleotides are TGCGCCAGCAGCTTGGAGGCTCCTGGGGACACTGAAGCTTTCTTT. Full variable domain (rest looked up from reference TRBV5-1 and TRBJ1-1): KAGVTQTPRYLIKTRGQQVTLSCSPISGHRSVSWYQQTPGQGLQFLFEYFSETQRNKGNFPGRFSGRQFSNSRSEMNVSTLELGDSALYLCASSLEAPGDTEAFFGQGTRLTVV.

This sequence joins TRBV5-1 and TRBJ2-7, with a tentative D call TRBD2 (6 bases). The CDR3 contains 15 residues. V dropped 0 bases and J dropped 1 base, with 11 bases sitting between them. From germline, CDR1 is SGHRS and CDR2 YFSETQ. The chain's CDR3 is CASSLDGRPSYEQYF. The DNA for the CDR3 is TGCGCCAGCAGCTTGGACGGGAGACCTTCCTACGAGCAGTACTTC.

The rearrangement uses TRBV7-2 and TRBJ2-5; no firm D call. Germline assignment: CDR1 SGHTA and CDR2 FQGNSA. This CDR3 comprises 13 residues. V lost 2 bases and J lost 3, with 7 bases in between. CDR3 sequence: CASSLPSKETQYF. CDR3 DNA sequence: TGTGCCAGCAGCTTACCCAGCAAAGAGACCCAGTACTTC.

This clone was seen just once. This chain joins TRBV2 and TRBJ2-7; 7 nucleotides agree with TRBD2. J was trimmed by 3 bases and V by 7 bases; bases with no gene match: 9. This CDR3 is built from 14 residues. Germline CDR1 and CDR2: SNHLY and FYNNEI. The CDR3 region is CASKPGTNLYEQYF. CDR3 in DNA: TGTGCCAGCAAGCCTGGGACTAACCTCTACGAGCAGTACTTC.

This clone was detected only a few times. The rearrangement joins TRBV10-1 to TRBJ2-3; D may be TRBD2 (6 bases). Per the germline V gene, CDR1 is WNHNN and CDR2 is SYGVQD (reference sequence). Trimming stripped 8 bases from V and 4 bases from J, with 16 bases between. The CDR3 contains 14 residues. CDR3 nucleotides: TGCGCCAGCTCCTTTCGGGAGCGCCCAGATACGCAGTATTTT. It specifies CASSFRERPDTQYF.

The V gene is TRBV18, the J gene TRBJ1-2; D remains unclear. Trimming left V 5 bases short and J 0 bases short, with 4 bases between. The CDR3 is made up of 12 amino acids. Germline V gene lookup returns CDR1 KGHSH and CDR2 LQKENI. The CDR3 DNA reads TGTGCCAGCTCATTCCCTAACTATGGCTACACCTTC. The encoded protein is CASSFPNYGYTF.

This clone was observed a handful of times. The J gene is TRBJ2-1, the V gene TRBV5-4; 12 positions match TRBD1. The J segment lost 1 base and the V segment lost 3 bases, leaving 5 bases of the junction unmatched. CDR1 is SGHNT and CDR2 is YYREEE in the germline V gene (reference sequence). The CDR3 runs to 17 residues. Here the CDR3 DNA reads TGTGCCAGCAGCTGGGACAGGGGGCGGGGGTCCTACAATGAGCAGTTCTTC. Translation: CASSWDRGRGSYNEQFF.

CDR3 coding DNA: TGCGCCAGCAGCTTCTCTTTGTCAGGAGAGGGTTCCAAGCAGTACTTC. This sequence encodes CASSFSLSGEGSKQYF. The chain is built from TRBV5-1 and TRBJ2-7, with D perhaps TRBD2 (5 bases). The CDR3 is made up of 16 amino acids. Germline lookup yields CDR1 SGHRS and CDR2 YFSETQ. Trimming removed 2 bases from V and 8 bases from J, with 23 bases in between.

The chain recombines TRBV9 with TRBJ1-4; TRBD1 matches at 7 bases. V lost 2 bases to trimming and J lost 8 bases; unmatched junction nucleotides: 6. The CDR3 sequence is 14 residues long. Germline loops: CDR1 SGDLS, CDR2 YYNGEE. CDR3 in DNA: TGTGCCAGCAGCGTCGGACAGGTCCGGGAAAAACTGTTTTTT. Translating gives CASSVGQVREKLFF.

This rearrangement joins TRBV2 to TRBJ1-5; D gene uncertain. V was shortened by 6 bases and J by 6 bases, with 9 bases between the two germline ends. The CDR3 is 12 amino acids. Germline lookup yields CDR1 SNHLY and CDR2 FYNNEI. CDR3 sequence reads: CASSREGQPQHF. As DNA, the CDR3 is TGTGCCAGCAGCAGAGAAGGTCAGCCCCAGCATTTT.

In regard to this clone: A much larger clone sits a single nucleotide away, making a read error possible. J is TRBJ1-1 and V is TRBV5-4; D is perhaps TRBD1 (6 bases). The length of the CDR3 is 14 residues. The ends were cut back, 3 bases at V and 1 base at J, with 10 bases in the middle. The germline gives CDR1 SGHNT, CDR2 YYREEE (reference sequence). CDR3: CASSSGTRNTEAFF. The CDR3 bases are TGTGCCAGCAGCTCCGGGACAAGGAACACTGAAGCTTTCTTT.

The chain recombines TRBV7-9 with TRBJ1-4; no definite D call. The CDR3 is 15 residues long. Per the germline V gene, CDR1 is SEHNR and CDR2 is FQNEAQ (reference sequence). The V end lost 7 bases, the J end lost 5 bases, and 17 bases lay between the germline ends. CDR3 amino acids: CASTLNLGRNEKLFF. The CDR3 nucleotides are TGTGCCAGCACACTCAACCTCGGAAGAAATGAAAAACTGTTTTTT.

V and J are TRBV7-2 and TRBJ2-5; 9 nucleotides match TRBD2. J was trimmed by 4 bases and V by 3 bases; bases with no gene match: 9. This CDR3 has 16 residues. Germline V gives CDR1 SGHTA, CDR2 FQGNSA. CDR3 nucleotides: TGTGCCAGCAGCTTTAGCGGGAGCGGGTTGGGAGAGACCCAGTACTTC. Encoded protein: CASSFSGSGLGETQYF.

J is TRBJ2-2 and V is TRBV2; TRBD1 aligns across 11 bases. Germline CDR1 and CDR2: SNHLY and FYNNEI. The CDR3 is 14 amino acids. With V trimmed by 5 bases and J by 6 bases, 2 bases remained unmatched. The CDR3 reads CASSRTGGSGELFF. The DNA for the CDR3 is TGTGCCAGCAGTAGGACAGGGGGCTCCGGGGAGCTGTTTTTT.

The rearrangement joins TRBV10-3 to TRBJ1-3, with D hard to call. CDR3 size: 13 residues. CDR1 and CDR2 (germline): ENHRY, SYGVKD. Trimming removed 11 bases at V and 0 bases at J, with 11 bases between. The CDR3 coding sequence is TGTGCCTCTCAGGCCTACTCTGGAAACACCATATATTTT. Translation gives CASQAYSGNTIYF.

The table lists this clone with many counts. The V gene is TRBV15, the J gene TRBJ1-2; the D is unclear. V was cut by 1 base and J by 8 bases, with 11 bases left in between. The CDR3 sequence is 13 residues long. Germline CDR1 LNHNV, CDR2 YYDKDF (reference sequence). The CDR3 nucleotides read TGTGCCACCAGCAGAGTAGCGGGAGCCGGCTACACCTTC. It specifies CATSRVAGAGYTF.

The chain couples TRBV7-2 to TRBJ2-4; D gene ambiguous. In germline, CDR1 is SGHTA, CDR2 FQGNSA. V lost 1 base, J lost 1 base, and 8 bases lay in between. The CDR3 sequence is 15 residues long. The CDR3 here is CASSLGVGAKNIQYF. CDR3 DNA sequence: TGTGCCAGCAGCTTAGGGGTGGGCGCCAAAAACATTCAGTACTTC.

Details on this clone: This may be a read error, as it is one base from a much larger clone. This sequence joins TRBV7-2 and TRBJ1-6; TRBD1 matches at 7 bases. Germline CDR1 is SGHTA and CDR2 is FQGNSA. This CDR3 has 12 amino acids. CDR3 DNA: TGTGCCAGCAGCGAACAGGGGTCACCCCCCCACTTT. As protein: CASSEQGSPPHF.

There are a few counts of this clone. The chain uses TRBV2 and TRBJ2-3, with 10 bases identical to TRBD2. Germline V gene sequence: CDR1 SNHLY, CDR2 FYNNEI. The CDR3 has 15 amino acids. V trimming: 6 bases; J trimming: 3 bases; junction bases outside the gene matches: 6. For the CDR3, the DNA is TGTGCCAGCAGCGCCCGGACTAGCGGTACAGATACGCAGTATTTT. It codes for CASSARTSGTDTQYF.

In nucleotides, the CDR3 is TGTGCCAGCAGTGGACAGGGAGGGGCGTTTGGAGAAAAACTGTTTTTT. Translating gives CASSGQGGAFGEKLFF. The chain couples TRBV2 to TRBJ1-4; 7 positions match TRBD1. The CDR3 runs 16 residues. V shed 4 bases and J 8 bases; nucleotides not matched to a gene: 13. From germline, CDR1 is SNHLY and CDR2 FYNNEI.

In the case of this clone: This is likely an artifact of a read error, given a far larger clone one base away. The chain has TRBV7-2 and TRBJ2-5; a possible D gene is TRBD1 (6 bases). The V and J ends lost 2 bases and 4 bases respectively, with 8 bases between them. The germline V gene has CDR1 SGHTA and CDR2 FQGNSA. This CDR3 comprises 13 residues. CDR3 loop: CASSLMGAETQYF. The CDR3 nucleotides are TGTGCCAGCAGCTTAATGGGGGCAGAGACCCAGTACTTC. Using reference TRBV7-2 and TRBJ2-5 for the parts outside the CDR3, the full variable domain is GAGVSQSPSNKVTEKGKDVELRCDPISGHTALYWYRQSLGQGLEFLIYFQGNSAPDKSGLPSDRFSAERTGGSVSTLTIQRTQQEDSAVYLCASSLMGAETQYFGPGTRLLVL.

The chain employs TRBV5-4 and TRBJ2-2; 8 nucleotides line up with TRBD2. Germline V gene lookup returns CDR1 SGHNT and CDR2 YYREEE (reference sequence). The CDR3 has 16 amino acids. The trim removed 3 bases at V and 2 bases at J, leaving 6 bases unmatched. CDR3 coding DNA: TGTGCCAGCAGCTCAGCGGGAGCCCGTAACACCGGGGAGCTGTTTTTT. Protein product: CASSSAGARNTGELFF.

The V and J genes are TRBV6-5 and TRBJ2-5; 8 bases fit TRBD2. After removal of 6 bases from V and 5 bases from J, the junction contained 8 bases not matched to a gene. The CDR3 sequence is 14 residues long. Per germline, CDR1 MNHEY and CDR2 SVGAGI. The CDR3 region is CASSRGLGLETQYF. The CDR3 nucleotides are TGTGCCAGCAGCCGGGGACTAGGGTTGGAGACCCAGTACTTC.

In DNA form, the CDR3 reads TGTGCCAGCAGTCGGCAGTCCCTCAACGAGCAGTACTTC. It is translated as CASSRQSLNEQYF. V usage is TRBV28 and J usage is TRBJ2-7; no clear D. V shed 5 bases and J shed 5 bases, with 13 bases lying between them. Germline assignment: CDR1 MDHEN and CDR2 SYDVKM. The CDR3 is 13 residues long.